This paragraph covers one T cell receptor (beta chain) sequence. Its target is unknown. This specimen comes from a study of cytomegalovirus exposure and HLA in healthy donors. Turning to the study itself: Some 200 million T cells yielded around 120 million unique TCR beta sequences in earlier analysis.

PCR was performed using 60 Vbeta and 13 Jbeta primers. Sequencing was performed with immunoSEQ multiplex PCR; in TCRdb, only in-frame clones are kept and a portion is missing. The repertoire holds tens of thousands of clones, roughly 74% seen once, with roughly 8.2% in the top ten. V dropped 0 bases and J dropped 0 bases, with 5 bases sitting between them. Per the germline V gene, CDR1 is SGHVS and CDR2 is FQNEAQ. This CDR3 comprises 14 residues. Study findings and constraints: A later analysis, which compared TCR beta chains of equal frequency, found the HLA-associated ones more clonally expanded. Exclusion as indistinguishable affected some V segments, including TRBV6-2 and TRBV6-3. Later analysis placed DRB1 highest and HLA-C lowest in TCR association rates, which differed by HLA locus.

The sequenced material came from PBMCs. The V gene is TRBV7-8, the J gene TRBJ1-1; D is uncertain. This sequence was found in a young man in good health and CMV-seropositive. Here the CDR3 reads CASSLAVVNTEAFF. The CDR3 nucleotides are TGTGCCAGCAGCTTAGCGGTAGTGAACACTGAAGCTTTCTTT.